Listed below are T cell receptor beta chains from one sample, sequenced in a study of T cell repertoires in cytomegalovirus infection. These receptors' targets are unknown. TCRdb independently ran MiXCR on the reads; one entry per CDR3 protein. The repertoire holds more than 90,000 distinct CDR3 sequences, with 9.5% to 13% as singletons. Sequences were obtained from PBMCs, sequenced either directly or after in vitro stimulation (not recorded which). The source is a human donor in good health (CMV status not recorded). Some clones in this sample may be carry-over from other donors' samples. Both conserved end residues are part of each CDR3. The D gene is left open where the match is weak. Clone size is given for some rows only: seen once, a few or many times, or a class if the clone is expanded.

D gene	clone size	J gene	V gene	CDR3 DNA	CDR3 protein
TRBD1	NA	TRBJ1-5	TRBV28	TGTGCCAGCACCCGCTTACAGGGGGCCAAGCCCCAGCATTTT	CASTRLQGAKPQHF
TRBD2	few	TRBJ2-3	TRBV30	TGTGCCTGGAAACTCGGTAGCGGGGCAGATACGCAGTATTTT	CAWKLGSGADTQYF
NA	NA	TRBJ1-2	TRBV7-2	TGTGCCAGCAGCCCCACGGACTATGGCTACACCTTC	CASSPTDYGYTF
TRBD1	many	TRBJ1-1	TRBV7-9	TGTGCCAGCAGCACAGGGGGCGCGGACACTGAAGCTTTCTTT	CASSTGGADTEAFF
NA	few	TRBJ2-1	TRBV28	TGTGCCAGCAGTTCGCAGTCCTACAATGAGCAGTTCTTC	CASSSQSYNEQFF
NA	NA	TRBJ1-2	TRBV14	TGTGCCAGCAGCCAAGGACTGGGAGTGATGAACTATGGCTACACCTTC	CASSQGLGVMNYGYTF
NA	many	TRBJ1-2	TRBV24-1	TGTGCCACCAGTGACGGTATCGGGACAAGCTACACCTTC	CATSDGIGTSYTF
NA	few	TRBJ1-2	TRBV9	TGTGCCAGCAGCGTATGGTTTTTCTACGACAGTCAGTTC	CASSVWFFYDSQF
TRBD1	many	TRBJ1-4	TRBV7-8	TGTGCCAGCAGCCAACCGCGGACAGGACAGCATGAAAAACTGTTTTTT	CASSQPRTGQHEKLFF
NA	many	TRBJ1-2	TRBV7-2	TGTGCCAGCAGCTTGGGTTTGAGAGCTAACTATGGCTACACCTTC	CASSLGLRANYGYTF
NA	NA	TRBJ1-2	TRBV28	TGTGCCAGCAGCCGAAGCTATGGCTACACCTTC	CASSRSYGYTF
NA	many	TRBJ1-1	TRBV11-2	TGTGCCAGCAGCTTAGAGGGGGTTCGGCTGGGCACTGAAGCTTTCTTT	CASSLEGVRLGTEAFF
TRBD2	few	TRBJ2-4	TRBV6-1	TGTGCCAGCAGTGAAGGGACTAGCGGGAACACCATTCAGTACTTC	CASSEGTSGNTIQYF
TRBD2	few	TRBJ2-3	TRBV7-9	TGTGCCAGCAGCTTAGTTGCGGGAGAGATAGATACGCAGTATTTT	CASSLVAGEIDTQYF
NA	NA	TRBJ2-5	TRBV20-1	TGCAGTGCTCCTACCGGTGGGGGAACGGAGACCCAGTACTTC	CSAPTGGGTETQYF
TRBD2	few	TRBJ2-1	TRBV7-3	TGTGCCAGCAGCCTAGGAAGCGGGAGAGTCACCTACAATGAGCAGTTCTTC	CASSLGSGRVTYNEQFF